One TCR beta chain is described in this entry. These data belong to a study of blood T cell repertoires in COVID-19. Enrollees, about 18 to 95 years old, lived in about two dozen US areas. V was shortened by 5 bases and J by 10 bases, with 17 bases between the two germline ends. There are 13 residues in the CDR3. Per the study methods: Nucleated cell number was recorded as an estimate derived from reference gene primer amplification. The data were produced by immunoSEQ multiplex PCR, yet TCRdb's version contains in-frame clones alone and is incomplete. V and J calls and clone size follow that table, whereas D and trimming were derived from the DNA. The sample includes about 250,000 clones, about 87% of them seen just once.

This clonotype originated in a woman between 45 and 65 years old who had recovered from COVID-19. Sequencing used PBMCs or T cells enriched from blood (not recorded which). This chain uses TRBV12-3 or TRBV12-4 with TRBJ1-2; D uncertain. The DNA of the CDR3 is TGTGCCAGCAGTCTGGCGAACTTGGGCTCCTACACCTTC. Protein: CASSLANLGSYTF.